The entry that follows covers one T cell receptor (beta chain) sequence. The length of the CDR3 is 15 residues. Germline CDR1 and CDR2: SGDLS and YYNGEE. Trimming took 0 bases from V and 9 from J; bases not matched to a gene: 5. The sample originates from a study of CD8+CD57+ T cells in acquired aplastic anemia. Study-wide background: Quantities of DNA derived from sorted CD4+ and CD8+ cells averaged around 3 ug.

Genomic DNA constituted the template upon which TCR beta VDJ and CDR3 profiling was performed. Each CDR3 protein gets one entry after TCRdb re-called the reads with MiXCR. The sample consists of around 230,000 distinct CDR3 sequences, approximately 57% of them appearing once. The TCR comes from a human donor in good health. J is TRBJ1-6 and V is TRBV9; 8 positions agree with TRBD1. The sample was sorted CD4+, CD8+, or CD8+CD57+ T cells (not recorded which) from PBMCs. CDR3 sequence reads: CASSVEAGGPSPLHF. CDR3 bases: TGTGCCAGCAGCGTAGAGGCAGGGGGCCCTTCACCCCTCCACTTT. Together with reference TRBV9 and TRBJ1-6, the CDR3 gives the full variable domain: DSGVTQTPKHLITATGQRVTLRCSPRSGDLSVYWYQQSLDQGLQFLIQYYNGEERAKGNILERFSAQQFPDLHSELNLSSLELGDSALYFCASSVEAGGPSPLHFGNGTRLTVT.